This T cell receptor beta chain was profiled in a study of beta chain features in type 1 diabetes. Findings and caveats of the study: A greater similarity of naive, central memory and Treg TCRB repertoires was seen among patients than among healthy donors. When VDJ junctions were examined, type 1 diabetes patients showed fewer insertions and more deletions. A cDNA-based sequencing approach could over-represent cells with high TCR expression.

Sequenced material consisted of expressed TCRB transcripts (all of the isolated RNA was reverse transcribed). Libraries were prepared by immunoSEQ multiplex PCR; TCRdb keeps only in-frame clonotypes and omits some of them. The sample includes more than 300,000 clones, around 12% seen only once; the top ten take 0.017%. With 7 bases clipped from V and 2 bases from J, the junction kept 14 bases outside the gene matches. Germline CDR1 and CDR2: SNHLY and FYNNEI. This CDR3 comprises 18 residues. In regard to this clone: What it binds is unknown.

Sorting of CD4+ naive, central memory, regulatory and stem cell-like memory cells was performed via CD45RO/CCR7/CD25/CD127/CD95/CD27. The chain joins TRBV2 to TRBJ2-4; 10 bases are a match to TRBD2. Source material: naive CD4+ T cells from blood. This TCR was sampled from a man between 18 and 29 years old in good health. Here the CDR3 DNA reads TGTGCCAGCATCAGGACTAGCGGACCCCGACCCCCCAAAAACATTCAGTACTTC. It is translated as CASIRTSGPRPPKNIQYF.